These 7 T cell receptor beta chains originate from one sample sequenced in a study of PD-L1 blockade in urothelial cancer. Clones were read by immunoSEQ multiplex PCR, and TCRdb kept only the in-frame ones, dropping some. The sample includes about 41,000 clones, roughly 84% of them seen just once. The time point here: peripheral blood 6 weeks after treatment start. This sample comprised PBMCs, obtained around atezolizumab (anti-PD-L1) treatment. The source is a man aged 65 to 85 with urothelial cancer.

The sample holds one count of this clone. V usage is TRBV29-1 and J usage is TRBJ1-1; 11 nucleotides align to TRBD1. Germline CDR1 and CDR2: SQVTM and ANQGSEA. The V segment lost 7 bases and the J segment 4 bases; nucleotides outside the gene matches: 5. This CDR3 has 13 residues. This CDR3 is CSADGTGGTEAFF. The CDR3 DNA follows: TGCAGCGCCGACGGGACAGGGGGCACTGAAGCTTTCTTT.

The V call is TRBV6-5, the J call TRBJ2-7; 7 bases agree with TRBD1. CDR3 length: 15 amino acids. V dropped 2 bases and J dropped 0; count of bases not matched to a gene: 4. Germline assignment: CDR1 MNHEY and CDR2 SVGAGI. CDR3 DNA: TGTGCCAGCAGTTACATAGGGGGCGGCTCCTACGAGCAGTACTTC. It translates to CASSYIGGGSYEQYF.

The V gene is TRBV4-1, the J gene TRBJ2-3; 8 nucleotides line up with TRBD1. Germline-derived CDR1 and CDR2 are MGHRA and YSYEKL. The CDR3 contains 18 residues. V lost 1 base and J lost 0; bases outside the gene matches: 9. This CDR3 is CASSQAPPGTGSTDTQYF. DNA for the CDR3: TGCGCCAGCAGCCAAGCCCCCCCAGGGACAGGCAGCACAGATACGCAGTATTTT.

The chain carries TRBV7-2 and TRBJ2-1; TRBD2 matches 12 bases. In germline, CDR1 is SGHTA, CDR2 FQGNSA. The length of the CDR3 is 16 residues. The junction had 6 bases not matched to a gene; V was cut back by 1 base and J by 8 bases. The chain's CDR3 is CASSLEASGRGDEQFF. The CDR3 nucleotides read TGTGCCAGCAGCTTAGAGGCTAGCGGGAGGGGGGATGAGCAGTTCTTC.

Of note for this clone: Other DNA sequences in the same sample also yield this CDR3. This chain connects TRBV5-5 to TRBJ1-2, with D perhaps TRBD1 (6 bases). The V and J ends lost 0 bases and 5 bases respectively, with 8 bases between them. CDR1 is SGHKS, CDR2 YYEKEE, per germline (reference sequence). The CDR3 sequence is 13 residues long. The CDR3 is CASSLEQGYGYTF. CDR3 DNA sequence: TGTGCCAGCAGCTTGGAGCAGGGGTATGGCTACACCTTC.

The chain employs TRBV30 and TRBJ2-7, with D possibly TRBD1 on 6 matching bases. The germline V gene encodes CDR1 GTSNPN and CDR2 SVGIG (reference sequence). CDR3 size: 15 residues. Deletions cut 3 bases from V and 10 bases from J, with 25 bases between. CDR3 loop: CAWSRGGASFRPQYF. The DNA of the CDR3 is TGTGCCTGGAGCAGGGGTGGAGCGTCTTTCCGACCACAGTACTTC. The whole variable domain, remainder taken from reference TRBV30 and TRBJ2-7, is SQTIHQWPATLVQPVGSPLSLECTVEGTSNPNLYWYRQAAGRGLQLLFYSVGIGQISSEVPQNLSASRPQDRQFILSSKKLLLSDSGFYLCAWSRGGASFRPQYFGPGTRLTVT.

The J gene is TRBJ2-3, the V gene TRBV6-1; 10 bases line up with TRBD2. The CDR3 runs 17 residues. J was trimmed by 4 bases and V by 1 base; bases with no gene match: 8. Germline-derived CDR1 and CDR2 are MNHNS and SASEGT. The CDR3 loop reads CASSEGGAGGRSDTQYF. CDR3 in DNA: TGTGCCAGCAGTGAAGGAGGAGCGGGAGGGAGATCAGATACGCAGTATTTT.